This T cell receptor (beta chain) was captured in a study of spatial heterogeneity in lung cancer. Findings and limits, study-wide: Tumor mutation counts were tracked by expanded intratumoral alpha and beta TCR counts.

By sample fraction, this clonotype is medium-sized. Its antigen is still unknown. Regarding time point: sample taken at primary tumor resection. Researchers sequenced whole RNA taken from tumor, nontumor lung or frozen PBMC without sorting. From the 5' RACE reads, TCRdb called clonotypes with MiXCR, one entry per CDR3 protein. The sample includes 6,600 or so distinct CDR3 sequences, about 10% of them seen just once. The CDR3 sequence is 14 residues long. Germline V lookup: CDR1 SEHNR, CDR2 FQNEAQ (reference sequence). Trimming removed 7 bases at V and 1 base at J, with 13 bases between. The TCR was taken from a female donor with early-stage non-small cell lung cancer. J is TRBJ1-1 and V is TRBV7-9; D possibly corresponds to TRBD1 (5 bases). The material was lung tumor tissue, obtained at surgery. For the CDR3, the DNA is TGTGCCAGCATCGGAATTCAGGGGAACACTGAAGCTTTCTTT. Translating gives CASIGIQGNTEAFF. Based on the CDR3 plus reference TRBV7-9 and TRBJ1-1, the full variable domain is DTGVSQNPRHKITKRGQNVTFRCDPISEHNRLYWYRQTLGQGPEFLTYFQNEAQLEKSRLLSDRFSAERPKGSFSTLEIQRTEQGDSAMYLCASIGIQGNTEAFFGQGTRLTVV.